This TCR beta chain is from a study of cytotoxic CD8 clonotypes in ibrutinib-treated CLL. The table came from immunoSEQ multiplex PCR; TCRdb's copy has only in-frame clones and leaves some out. The sample lists approximately 130,000 clones, around four fifths seen once, with about 3.3% in the top ten. Concerning this clone itself: What it recognizes is unknown.

General study points: On treatment, the uncommon public clonotypes contracted or remained stable. There were differences in sampling times between sustained-remission and progressing patients.

The CDR3 sequence is 14 residues long. Trimming left V 8 bases short and J 3 bases short, with 16 bases between. Looked up from germline, CDR1 is MDHEN and CDR2 is SYDVKM. The chain joins TRBV28 to TRBJ2-5, with a possible D match to TRBD1 (5 bases). The clonotype was recovered from a human donor with chronic lymphocytic leukemia. This sample comprised PBMCs, obtained after 24 months of ibrutinib treatment. The CDR3 protein is CASEVYGAEETQYF. The CDR3 DNA is TGTGCCAGCGAAGTTTATGGGGCCGAAGAGACCCAGTACTTC.